These T cell receptor beta chains were read from a single sample in a study of blood T cell repertoires in COVID-19. Sequencing was performed with immunoSEQ multiplex PCR; in TCRdb, only in-frame clones are kept and a portion is missing. The table lists 200,000 to 250,000 clones, approximately 85% of them singletons. The material sequenced was peripheral blood. These receptors all stem from a woman in her sixties or seventies with COVID-19, enrolled during active disease. The conserved cysteine and the conserved F or W are not part of the CDR3 here. Clone size is not always given. Where it is, it says once, few, many or a class for expanded clones.

clone size: .; V gene: TRBV7-2; CDR3 protein: ASSLDFLRGFRSDTQY
clone size: .; V gene: TRBV7-8; CDR3 protein: ASSLLAGTGGYNEQF
clone size: .; V gene: TRBV3-1/TRBV3-2; CDR3 protein: ASSQLKPDTQY
clone size: .; V gene: TRBV10-3; CDR3 protein: ATHQEAAEAF
clone size: once; V gene: TRBV10-3; CDR3 protein: AINHDRDYEQY
clone size: .; V gene: TRBV10-3; CDR3 protein: AISDLRDRTGGT
clone size: .; V gene: TRBV4-3; CDR3 protein: ASSQVAVRVTEAF
clone size: .; V gene: TRBV5-4; CDR3 protein: ASSLVGGMNTEAF
clone size: .; V gene: TRBV10-3; CDR3 protein: AISDTGAPMYGYT
clone size: .; V gene: TRBV4-1; CDR3 protein: ASSHRDSSSGNTIY
clone size: .; V gene: TRBV7-2; CDR3 protein: ASSRTGAGNTIY
clone size: .; V gene: TRBV5-6; CDR3 protein: ASSLGLLPGEKLF
clone size: .; V gene: TRBV23-1; CDR3 protein: ASVIGAPSYNEQF
clone size: .; V gene: TRBV9; CDR3 protein: ASTQREDTGELF
clone size: .; V gene: TRBV4-2; CDR3 protein: ASSQEAAGLPPEQY
clone size: .; V gene: TRBV19; CDR3 protein: ASSGGSLGGNEQF
clone size: .; V gene: TRBV21-1; CDR3 protein: ASSNPKGGGSYNSPLH
clone size: .; V gene: TRBV19; CDR3 protein: ASSIEGGQSSYNEQF
clone size: .; V gene: TRBV9; CDR3 protein: ASSAQTSRVETQY
clone size: once; V gene: TRBV28; CDR3 protein: ASSLRLPPLH
clone size: once; V gene: TRBV13; CDR3 protein: ASSLGASGGYEQY
clone size: .; V gene: TRBV7-2; CDR3 protein: ASSSRPGTSGNEQY
clone size: .; V gene: TRBV6-5; CDR3 protein: ASGATEAF
clone size: .; V gene: TRBV27; CDR3 protein: ASRRTGRPYEQY
clone size: .; V gene: TRBV6-5; CDR3 protein: ASSYSLGQGAYEQY
clone size: once; V gene: TRBV6-5; CDR3 protein: ASRRTNPDTQY
clone size: once; V gene: TRBV19; CDR3 protein: ASSTRVSVKGDEQY
clone size: .; V gene: TRBV6-6; CDR3 protein: ASTQTGTGNQPQH
clone size: .; V gene: TRBV7-3; CDR3 protein: ASSQFPGTGGGELF
clone size: .; V gene: TRBV28; CDR3 protein: ASSSSGTGDVGYT
clone size: .; V gene: TRBV7-3; CDR3 protein: ASSVSGSSDTQY
clone size: .; V gene: TRBV28; CDR3 protein: ASSIGGGTNEKLF
clone size: few; V gene: TRBV30; CDR3 protein: AWSVRTVWSEAF
clone size: .; V gene: TRBV7-2; CDR3 protein: ASSFTRDRGSGNTIY
clone size: .; V gene: TRBV4-3; CDR3 protein: ASSQVGRGAGANVLT
clone size: few; V gene: TRBV5-1; CDR3 protein: ASSLAVSGNTIY
clone size: few; V gene: TRBV29-1; CDR3 protein: SVRQSSSYEQY
clone size: .; V gene: TRBV3-1/TRBV3-2; CDR3 protein: ASSQDWSVSPLH
clone size: once; V gene: TRBV11-3; CDR3 protein: ASTYQGEKLF
clone size: .; V gene: TRBV18; CDR3 protein: ASSPRQNYGYT
clone size: few; V gene: TRBV9; CDR3 protein: ASSVSGLANTGELF
clone size: once; V gene: TRBV15; CDR3 protein: ATSRTGQGSYEQY
clone size: .; V gene: TRBV7-2; CDR3 protein: ASSLDTGSVTQY
clone size: .; V gene: TRBV6-4; CDR3 protein: ASSPGQVSGANVLT
clone size: .; V gene: TRBV9; CDR3 protein: ASSVGGGGDTQY
clone size: .; V gene: TRBV7-2; CDR3 protein: ASSASSYEQY
clone size: .; V gene: TRBV25-1; CDR3 protein: ASSGGGVTTGEAF
clone size: once; V gene: TRBV6-6; CDR3 protein: ASSYAGTEAF
clone size: .; V gene: TRBV5-1; CDR3 protein: ASSYNSGRRNEQF
clone size: .; V gene: TRBV20-1; CDR3 protein: SASPLAGADTDTQY
clone size: .; V gene: TRBV28; CDR3 protein: ASLSWNTEAF
clone size: .; V gene: TRBV3-1/TRBV3-2; CDR3 protein: ASSQAGGLKGYT
clone size: .; V gene: TRBV12-3/TRBV12-4; CDR3 protein: ASSLDIEEQF
clone size: .; V gene: TRBV5-1; CDR3 protein: ASTLDRASGANVLT
clone size: .; V gene: TRBV5-6; CDR3 protein: ASSTTGGDRETQY
clone size: .; V gene: TRBV6-2/TRBV6-3; CDR3 protein: ASSVTTNTEAF
clone size: .; V gene: TRBV7-2; CDR3 protein: ASSLGQGDTGELF
clone size: .; V gene: TRBV25-1; CDR3 protein: ASRDTNTGELF